A single sample is the source of the 24 T cell receptor beta chains below, sequenced in a study of cytomegalovirus exposure and HLA in healthy donors. The PCR contained 60 Vbeta and 13 Jbeta primers. The data were produced by immunoSEQ multiplex PCR, yet TCRdb's version contains in-frame clones alone and is incomplete. This sample has 150,000 to 200,000 clones, with just under 80% found just once. The sequencing input was PBMCs. The receptors shown here come from a woman aged 45-65 years in good health and CMV-seropositive.

In this sample, this clone turned up a few times. The rearrangement links TRBV2 to TRBJ1-5, with TRBD1 matching over 8 bases. V shed 6 bases and J 6 bases; nucleotides not matched to a gene: 4. The germline CDR1 and CDR2 sequences are SNHLY and FYNNEI. The length of the CDR3 is 13 residues. The CDR3 reads CASRGQGSQPQHF. The CDR3 DNA is TGTGCCAGCAGAGGACAGGGTAGTCAGCCCCAGCATTTT.

The DNA of the CDR3 is TGTGCCAGCAGTGTGAGGCGGACCCCGAGGGACGAGCAGTACTTC. Its protein product is CASSVRRTPRDEQYF. This chain connects TRBV2 to TRBJ2-7; TRBD2 might be the D (5 bases). The V gene lost 4 bases and the J gene lost 5 bases, with 18 bases spanning the gap. Germline V lookup: CDR1 SNHLY, CDR2 FYNNEI. The CDR3 is 15 residues long.

The chain links TRBV27 to TRBJ2-1; D possibly corresponds to TRBD1 (5 bases). Germline V gives CDR1 MNHEY, CDR2 SMNVEV (reference sequence). The CDR3 is 14 amino acids. V lost 1 base, J lost 5 bases, and 9 bases lay in between. CDR3 sequence reads: CASSLWQGNNEQFF. Here the CDR3 DNA reads TGTGCCAGCAGTTTATGGCAGGGAAACAATGAGCAGTTCTTC.

The CDR3 DNA sequence: TGTGCCAGCAGCCCCGCGGGGGCGTATGGCTACACCTTC. It translates to CASSPAGAYGYTF. V is TRBV9 and J is TRBJ1-2, with D possibly TRBD1 on 6 matching bases. Trimming removed 4 bases at V and 5 bases at J, with 12 bases between. This CDR3 has 13 amino acids. Germline CDR1 and CDR2: SGDLS and YYNGEE.

The chain employs TRBV7-2 and TRBJ2-5, with TRBD2 matching 10 bases. With 8 bases clipped from V and 5 bases from J, the junction kept 5 bases outside the gene matches. This CDR3 has 13 residues. Germline CDR1 SGHTA, CDR2 FQGNSA. This CDR3 is CASRLAGVETQYF. DNA of the CDR3: TGTGCCAGCCGTCTAGCGGGGGTCGAGACCCAGTACTTC.

The chain uses TRBV15 and TRBJ2-1; a possible D gene is TRBD1 (6 bases). CDR3 size: 15 residues. Germline V gives CDR1 LNHNV, CDR2 YYDKDF (reference sequence). Trimming stripped 1 base from V and 4 bases from J, with 11 bases between. Written as DNA, the CDR3 is TGTGCCACCAGCAGAGGGGGGCAGGTTTACAATGAGCAGTTCTTC. Encoded protein: CATSRGGQVYNEQFF.

This clone was counted between two and nine times. The rearrangement joins TRBV20-1 to TRBJ1-1; D is unclear. Germline values: CDR1 DFQATT, CDR2 SNEGSKA (reference sequence). The CDR3 is 11 amino acids. V was pared by 5 bases and J by 5 bases, with 9 bases between. CDR3: CSAPLRTEAFF. CDR3 bases: TGCAGTGCTCCGCTTCGGACTGAAGCTTTCTTT.

The V call is TRBV27, the J call TRBJ2-5; 7 bases map to TRBD2. Unmatched junction bases numbered 8, after V lost 5 bases and J lost 5 bases. CDR1 and CDR2 (germline): MNHEY, SMNVEV (reference sequence). The CDR3 is made up of 14 amino acids. The CDR3 is CASSRSGGKETQYF. The CDR3, as DNA: TGTGCCAGCAGTCGTTCCGGGGGGAAGGAGACCCAGTACTTC.

In its sample, this clone was seen once. This chain joins TRBV10-3 and TRBJ1-2; the D is unclear. The CDR3 extends over 13 amino acids. Germline CDR1 and CDR2: ENHRY and SYGVKD. V lost 6 bases to trimming and J lost 4 bases, with 12 bases between them. The CDR3 DNA is TGTGCCATCAGACAGAGGGAGGCCTATGGCTACACCTTC. Translated, it gives CAIRQREAYGYTF.

The gene calls are TRBV2 and TRBJ1-2; D call uncertain. Trimming cost V 5 bases and J 4 bases, with 11 bases left between them. Germline V CDR1 and CDR2: SNHLY, FYNNEI. The CDR3 covers 13 residues. The CDR3 protein is CASSTINSYGYTF. The CDR3, as DNA: TGTGCCAGCAGTACTATCAACTCCTATGGCTACACCTTC.

This clone was observed once. The chain links TRBV11-3 to TRBJ2-3; TRBD2 matches at 7 bases. CDR1 is SGHNT, CDR2 YENEEA, per germline. V dropped 4 bases and J dropped 0; count of bases not matched to a gene: 1. The CDR3 loop spans 14 amino acids. The CDR3 loop is CASSSGGSTDTQYF. DNA for the CDR3: TGTGCCAGCAGCTCCGGGGGGAGCACAGATACGCAGTATTTT.

The chain joins TRBV5-4 to TRBJ2-3; 7 bases are a match to TRBD2. V lost 0 bases to trimming and J lost 0 bases; unmatched junction nucleotides: 7. Germline CDR1 SGHNT, CDR2 YYREEE (reference sequence). The length of the CDR3 is 17 residues. The CDR3 loop is CASSLGPSGASTDTQYF. As DNA, the CDR3 is TGTGCCAGCAGCTTGGGCCCCAGCGGGGCTAGCACAGATACGCAGTATTTT.

V usage is TRBV5-6 and J usage is TRBJ1-3; a weak D match, TRBD1 (6 bases). The V gene lost 4 bases and the J gene lost 4 bases, with 9 bases spanning the gap. The CDR3 contains 13 residues. From germline, CDR1 is SGHDT and CDR2 YYEEEE. DNA of the CDR3: TGTGCCAGCAGCCCGGACAGCGGAAACACCATATATTTT. Protein product: CASSPDSGNTIYF.

The chain carries TRBV18 and TRBJ2-6; 8 bases line up with TRBD1. The length of the CDR3 is 17 residues. V trimming: 10 bases; J trimming: 0 bases; junction bases outside the gene matches: 11. Germline V lookup: CDR1 KGHSH, CDR2 LQKENI. The CDR3 nucleotides read TGTGCCACCGCCGGGGGACAGGTTTTCTCTGGGGCCAACGTCCTGACTTTC. This codes for CATAGGQVFSGANVLTF.

The chain carries TRBV7-8 and TRBJ1-5; possible D gene TRBD1, 5 bases. The CDR3 has 20 amino acids. CDR1 SGHVS and CDR2 FQNEAQ come from the germline V gene. V dropped 0 bases and J dropped 0 bases, with 21 bases sitting between them. The CDR3 DNA sequence: TGTGCCAGCAGCTTAGCCACAACAGGACCTAGGGGTTATAGCAATCAGCCCCAGCATTTT. The encoded protein is CASSLATTGPRGYSNQPQHF.

The gene calls are TRBV27 and TRBJ2-3; D possibly corresponds to TRBD1 (5 bases). The CDR3 covers 17 residues. From germline, CDR1 is MNHEY and CDR2 SMNVEV (reference sequence). The V end lost 4 bases, the J end lost 0 bases, and 17 bases lay between the germline ends. The CDR3 protein is CASSSMTVLFSTDTQYF. CDR3 sequence (DNA): TGTGCCAGCAGTTCAATGACAGTTCTATTTAGCACAGATACGCAGTATTTT.

This sequence joins TRBV11-2 and TRBJ1-2, with 8 bases aligning to TRBD1. The germline V gene encodes CDR1 SGHAT and CDR2 FQNNGV. The CDR3 spans 13 residues. Unmatched junction bases numbered 7, after V lost 5 bases and J lost 8 bases. As DNA, the CDR3 is TGTGCCAGCAGCATCGGGACAGGTACCGGCTACACCTTC. Its translation is CASSIGTGTGYTF.

The CDR3 spells CASSDPAGGSSSTEAFF. The CDR3 DNA sequence: TGTGCCAGCAGTGATCCCGCCGGCGGCAGCTCTAGCACTGAAGCTTTCTTT. The genes are TRBV6-1 and TRBJ1-1; no definite D call. There are 17 residues in the CDR3. CDR1 MNHNS and CDR2 SASEGT come from the germline V gene. Trimming took 3 bases from V and 4 from J, leaving 21 bases between them.

The chain carries TRBV29-1 and TRBJ2-3; D is unresolved. Per germline, CDR1 SQVTM and CDR2 ANQGSEA. Trimming shortened V by 5 bases and J by 2 bases, and 14 bases separated the two germline ends. The CDR3 runs 14 residues. CDR3 residues: CSVKLRLTTDTQYF. The CDR3 DNA reads as TGCAGCGTTAAACTGAGGCTTACCACAGATACGCAGTATTTT.

The V and J genes are TRBV7-8 and TRBJ1-1; no definite D call. In germline, CDR1 is SGHVS, CDR2 FQNEAQ. Trimming shortened V by 6 bases and J by 4 bases, and 15 bases separated the two germline ends. The CDR3 runs 14 residues. The CDR3 here is CASRREVRGTEAFF. DNA of the CDR3: TGTGCCAGCAGACGGGAAGTTCGGGGCACTGAAGCTTTCTTT.

This chain connects TRBV30 to TRBJ2-3; 10 bases line up with TRBD1. The V gene end was trimmed by 0 bases and the J gene end by 3 bases; junction bases not matched to a gene: 3. The CDR3 has 15 residues. Germline CDR1 reads GTSNPN; CDR2 reads SVGIG (reference sequence). CDR3 sequence (DNA): TGTGCCTGGAGTGTAGGGGGACAGGGGACAGATACGCAGTATTTT. It codes for CAWSVGGQGTDTQYF.

The DNA for the CDR3 is TGTGCCAGTAATTCGGCCAGGGGGCGCGGAAGTTTTGCCGGGGAGCTGTTTTTT. As protein: CASNSARGRGSFAGELFF. The chain carries TRBV19 and TRBJ2-2, with 8 bases that match TRBD1. CDR1 LNHDA and CDR2 SQIVND come from the germline V gene (reference sequence). CDR3 length: 18 amino acids. The trim removed 7 bases at V and 6 bases at J, leaving 19 bases unmatched.

The J gene is TRBJ2-7, the V gene TRBV5-1, with TRBD1 identical over 7 bases. This CDR3 has 14 amino acids. The V segment lost 2 bases and the J segment 7 bases; nucleotides outside the gene matches: 9. CDR1 and CDR2 (germline): SGHRS, YFSETQ. Here the CDR3 DNA reads TGCGCCAGCAGCTTAGGACAGGCCTTTGGTGAGCAGTACTTC. Its translation is CASSLGQAFGEQYF.

This rearrangement joins TRBV30 to TRBJ1-4; possible D gene TRBD1, 5 bases. Trimming pared 2 bases from V and 3 bases from J, leaving 13 bases between. Looked up from germline, CDR1 is GTSNPN and CDR2 is SVGIG (reference sequence). The CDR3 totals 15 residues. The CDR3 bases are TGTGCCTGGAGTTTTCAGGGTTTAGCTAATGAAAAACTGTTTTTT. Its translation is CAWSFQGLANEKLFF.